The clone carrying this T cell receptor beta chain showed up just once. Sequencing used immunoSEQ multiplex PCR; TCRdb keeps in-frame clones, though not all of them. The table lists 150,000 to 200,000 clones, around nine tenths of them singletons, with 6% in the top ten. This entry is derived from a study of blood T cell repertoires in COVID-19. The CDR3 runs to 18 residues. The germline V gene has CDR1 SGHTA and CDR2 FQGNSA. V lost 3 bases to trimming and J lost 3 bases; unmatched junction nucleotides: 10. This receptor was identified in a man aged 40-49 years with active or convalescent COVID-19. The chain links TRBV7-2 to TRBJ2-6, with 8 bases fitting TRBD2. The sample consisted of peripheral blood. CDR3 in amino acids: CASSLDGGVAGGANVLTF. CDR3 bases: TGTGCCAGCAGCTTGGACGGGGGGGTAGCCGGTGGGGCCAACGTCCTGACTTTC.